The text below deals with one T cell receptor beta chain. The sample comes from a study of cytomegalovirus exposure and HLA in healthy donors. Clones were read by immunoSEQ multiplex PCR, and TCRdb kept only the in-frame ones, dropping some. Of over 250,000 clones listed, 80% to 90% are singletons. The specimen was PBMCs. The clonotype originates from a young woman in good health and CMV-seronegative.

This CDR3 is CASSSPPRDREAPEQYF. In DNA form, the CDR3 reads TGTGCCAGCAGCTCACCTCCCCGGGACAGGGAAGCTCCCGAGCAGTACTTC. V usage is TRBV7-9 and J usage is TRBJ2-7; TRBD1 matches at 9 bases. There are 17 residues in the CDR3. V trimming: 4 bases; J trimming: 6 bases; junction bases outside the gene matches: 16. In germline, CDR1 is SEHNR, CDR2 FQNEAQ (reference sequence).